These 4 T cell receptor beta chains share one sample of origin, sequenced in a study of human T cells and chemical hapten exposure. MiXCR was run by TCRdb on the RACE reads, yielding one entry per CDR3 protein. The sample carries approximately 97,000 distinct CDR3 sequences, about 8.6% recorded once. Time point indicated: healthy volunteer bleed at 2 weeks. Extraction of total RNA was performed on unfractionated whole blood. Sequences were obtained from whole blood. The receptors were gathered from a female donor in good health. Some clones in this sample may be carry-over from other donors' samples.

The DNA for the CDR3 is TGTGCCAGCAGCTTAGCAGGGGGCGAAGGAGCTTTCTTT. As protein: CASSLAGGEGAFF. The genes are TRBV7-9 and TRBJ1-1; 7 bases match TRBD1. CDR1 and CDR2 (germline): SEHNR, FQNEAQ (reference sequence). This CDR3 is 13 amino acids long. Germline trimming cut 0 bases from V and 10 bases from J; bases unmatched to any gene: 5.

This clonotype was seen a handful of times. The chain is built from TRBV2 and TRBJ1-6, with D hard to call. With 3 bases removed from V and 5 bases from J, the gap between germline ends came to 11 bases. There are 15 residues in the CDR3. Germline-derived CDR1 and CDR2 are SNHLY and FYNNEI. This chain's CDR3 is CASSDLQPNNSPLHF. The CDR3 nucleotides are TGTGCCAGCAGTGATCTGCAGCCGAATAATTCACCCCTCCACTTT. Combining the CDR3 with reference TRBV2 and TRBJ1-6 gives the whole variable domain EPEVTQTPSHQVTQMGQEVILRCVPISNHLYFYWYRQILGQKVEFLVSFYNNEISEKSEIFDDQFSVERPDGSNFTLKIRSTKLEDSAMYFCASSDLQPNNSPLHFGNGTRLTVT.

Many counts were recorded for this clonotype. The germline gene is not matched at one end of the junction; a read error may be the cause. The chain combines TRBV7-2 with TRBJ1-2; TRBD1 matches at 7 bases. This CDR3 is 12 amino acids long. CDR1 and CDR2 from the germline V gene are SGHTA and FQGNSA. This chain's CDR3 is CASSIDRDPPFF. The CDR3 coding sequence is TGTGCCAGCAGCATAGACAGGGACCCTCCGTTCTTC.

The chain links TRBV3-1 to TRBJ1-4, with TRBD1 matching over 9 bases. Germline V gives CDR1 LGHDT, CDR2 YNNKEL (reference sequence). The CDR3 has 15 residues. V shed 4 bases, J shed 7 bases, and the junction held 7 bases outside the gene matches. The CDR3 here is CASSPWDRVSEKLFF. DNA for the CDR3: TGTGCCAGCAGCCCTTGGGACAGGGTTAGTGAAAAACTGTTTTTT. Supplemented by reference TRBV3-1 and TRBJ1-4, the full variable domain reads DTAVSQTPKYLVTQMGNDKSIKCEQNLGHDTMYWYKQDSKKFLKIMFSYNNKELIINETVPNRFSPKSPDKAHLNLHINSLELGDSAVYFCASSPWDRVSEKLFFGSGTQLSVL.